This T cell receptor beta chain emerged from a study of blood T cell repertoires in COVID-19. Study background: The origin of the acute and convalescent COVID-19 samples was the United States, Italy and Spain.

Looked up from germline, CDR1 is MNHEY and CDR2 is SVGEGT. V was pared by 5 bases and J by 6 bases, with 13 bases of the junction left unmatched. The CDR3 is made up of 16 amino acids. This clone is a singleton in its sample. How the authors handled the data: The authors estimated nucleated cell counts from reference gene primer amplification. The method was immunoSEQ multiplex PCR; TCRdb's version includes in-frame clones alone and lacks a portion of them. V and J calls plus clone size are reproduced from that table; the DNA served to infer D and trimming. Counted here are some 200,000 clones, about nine tenths occurring once; the ten biggest clones make up approximately 0.8%.

The sequence was collected from a woman aged 18-30 years who had recovered from COVID-19. The source material was PBMCs or T cells enriched from blood (not recorded which). The gene calls are TRBV6-2 or TRBV6-3 and TRBJ2-1; 7 bases match TRBD2. The CDR3: CASSTPIGLVINEQFF. The CDR3 DNA is TGTGCCAGCAGTACTCCTATTGGACTAGTAATCAATGAGCAGTTCTTC.